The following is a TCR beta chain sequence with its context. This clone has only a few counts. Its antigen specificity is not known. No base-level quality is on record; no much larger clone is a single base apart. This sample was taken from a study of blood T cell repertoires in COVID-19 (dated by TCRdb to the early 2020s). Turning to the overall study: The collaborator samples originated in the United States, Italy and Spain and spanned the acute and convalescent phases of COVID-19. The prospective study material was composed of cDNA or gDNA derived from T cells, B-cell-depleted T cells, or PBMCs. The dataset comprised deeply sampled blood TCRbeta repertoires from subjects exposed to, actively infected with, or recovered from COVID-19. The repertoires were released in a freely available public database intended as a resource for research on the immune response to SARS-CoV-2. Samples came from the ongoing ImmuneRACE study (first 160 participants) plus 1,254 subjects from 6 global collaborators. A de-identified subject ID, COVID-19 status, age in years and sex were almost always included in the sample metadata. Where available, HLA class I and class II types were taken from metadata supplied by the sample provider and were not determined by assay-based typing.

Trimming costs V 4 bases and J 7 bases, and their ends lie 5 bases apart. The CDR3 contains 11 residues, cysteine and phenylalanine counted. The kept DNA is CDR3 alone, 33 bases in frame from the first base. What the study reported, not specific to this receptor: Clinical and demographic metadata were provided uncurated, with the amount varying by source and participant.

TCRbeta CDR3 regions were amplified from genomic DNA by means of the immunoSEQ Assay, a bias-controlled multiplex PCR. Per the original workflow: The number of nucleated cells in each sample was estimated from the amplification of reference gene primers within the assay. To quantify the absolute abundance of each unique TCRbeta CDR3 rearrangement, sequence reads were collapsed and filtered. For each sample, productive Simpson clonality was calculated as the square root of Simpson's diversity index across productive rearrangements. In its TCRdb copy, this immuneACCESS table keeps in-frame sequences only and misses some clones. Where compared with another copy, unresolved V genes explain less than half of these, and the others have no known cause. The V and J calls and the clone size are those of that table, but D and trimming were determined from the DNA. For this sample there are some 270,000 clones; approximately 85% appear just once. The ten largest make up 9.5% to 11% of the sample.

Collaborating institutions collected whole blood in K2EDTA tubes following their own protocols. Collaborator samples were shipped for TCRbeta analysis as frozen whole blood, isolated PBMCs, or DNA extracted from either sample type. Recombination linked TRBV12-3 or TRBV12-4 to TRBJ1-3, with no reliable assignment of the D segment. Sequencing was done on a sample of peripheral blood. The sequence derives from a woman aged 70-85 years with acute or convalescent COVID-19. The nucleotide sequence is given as TGTGCCAGCAGTTCGAGGAACACCATATATTTT. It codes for CASSSRNTIYF.